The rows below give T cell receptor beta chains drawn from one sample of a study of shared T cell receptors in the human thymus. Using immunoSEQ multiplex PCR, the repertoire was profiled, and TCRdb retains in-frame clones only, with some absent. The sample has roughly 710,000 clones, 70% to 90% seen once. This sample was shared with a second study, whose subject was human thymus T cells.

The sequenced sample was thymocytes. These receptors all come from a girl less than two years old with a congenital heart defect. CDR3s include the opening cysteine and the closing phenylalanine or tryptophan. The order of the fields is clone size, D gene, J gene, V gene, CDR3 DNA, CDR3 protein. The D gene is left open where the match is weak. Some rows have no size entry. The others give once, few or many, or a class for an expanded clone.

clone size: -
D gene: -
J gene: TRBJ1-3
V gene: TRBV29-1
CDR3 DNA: TGCAGCGTTGAGGAGGAGGTGGACACCATATATTTT
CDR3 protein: CSVEEEVDTIYF

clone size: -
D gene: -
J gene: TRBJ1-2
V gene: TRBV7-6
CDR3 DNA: TGTGCCAGCAGCCAAAGCGTACACTATGGCTACACCTTC
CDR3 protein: CASSQSVHYGYTF

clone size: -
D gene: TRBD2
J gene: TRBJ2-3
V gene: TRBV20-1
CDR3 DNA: TGCAGCTCCGCGGGGGACGATACGCAGTATTTT
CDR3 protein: CSSAGDDTQYF

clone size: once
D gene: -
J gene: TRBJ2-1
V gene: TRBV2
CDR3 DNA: TGTGCCAGCAGTGGCGGCGATGAGCAGTTCTTC
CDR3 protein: CASSGGDEQFF

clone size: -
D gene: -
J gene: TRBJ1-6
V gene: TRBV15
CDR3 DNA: TGTGCCACCAGCAGAGTTTGTGGTGAAGCGGGTAATTCACCCCTCCACTTT
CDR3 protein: CATSRVCGEAGNSPLHF

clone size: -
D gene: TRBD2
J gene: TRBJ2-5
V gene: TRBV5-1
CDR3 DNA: TGCGCCAGCAGCTTCTTAGCGGGGGGGCCTTTTCAAGAGACCCAGTACTTC
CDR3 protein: CASSFLAGGPFQETQYF

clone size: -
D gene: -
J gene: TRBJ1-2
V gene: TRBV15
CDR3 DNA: TGTGCCACCAGCAGAGAAAAGGGGGAGGGCTATGGCTACACCTTC
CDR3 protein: CATSREKGEGYGYTF

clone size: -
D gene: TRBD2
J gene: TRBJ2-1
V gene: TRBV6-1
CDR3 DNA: TGTGCCAGCAGTGAGAGAGCGGCGGGGGGGGCCGGGTTGGTTGAGCAGTTCTTC
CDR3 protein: CASSERAAGGAGLVEQFF

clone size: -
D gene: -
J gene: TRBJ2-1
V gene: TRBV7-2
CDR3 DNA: TGTGCCAGCAGCTTAGTCAGGGTAGGTCTAGGCAATGAGCAGTTCTTC
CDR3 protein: CASSLVRVGLGNEQFF

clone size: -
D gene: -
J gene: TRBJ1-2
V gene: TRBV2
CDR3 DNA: TGTGCCAGCAGCCACTCCTCGGTGGTCCAGGGAGGTTTCGGCTACACCTTC
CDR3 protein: CASSHSSVVQGGFGYTF

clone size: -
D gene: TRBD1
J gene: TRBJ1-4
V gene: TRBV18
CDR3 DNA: TGTGCCAGCTCACCCCGTGTGACAGGGTGGGATGAAAAACTGTTTTTT
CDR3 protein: CASSPRVTGWDEKLFF

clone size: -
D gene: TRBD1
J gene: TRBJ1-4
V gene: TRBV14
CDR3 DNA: TGTGCCAGCAGCCGCCGGGACAGGGGGCTTGGAGCTGAAAAACTGTTTTTT
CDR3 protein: CASSRRDRGLGAEKLFF

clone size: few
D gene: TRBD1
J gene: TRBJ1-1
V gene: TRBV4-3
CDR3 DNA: TGCGCCAGCAGCCGACTTTCCGGGACAGGGGGGCCGAAGGACACTGAAGCTTTCTTT
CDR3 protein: CASSRLSGTGGPKDTEAFF

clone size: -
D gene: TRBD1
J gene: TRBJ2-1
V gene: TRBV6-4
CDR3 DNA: TGTGCCAGCAGTGACACTTCCTCAGGGGGTAAGAGCTCCTACAATGAGCAGTTCTTC
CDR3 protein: CASSDTSSGGKSSYNEQFF

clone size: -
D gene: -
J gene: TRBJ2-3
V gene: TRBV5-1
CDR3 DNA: TGCGCCAGCAGCTTGGGGAGGGGCAGAACTAGCACAGATACGCAGTATTTT
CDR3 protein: CASSLGRGRTSTDTQYF

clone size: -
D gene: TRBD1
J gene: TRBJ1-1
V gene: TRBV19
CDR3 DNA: TGTGCCAGTAGTCTCGACAGGGGGGTCACTGAAGCTTTCTTT
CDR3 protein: CASSLDRGVTEAFF

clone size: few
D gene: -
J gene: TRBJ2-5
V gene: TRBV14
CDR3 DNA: TGTGCCAGCAGCCAAGAAGCCCGACAGACATTCCCCCAAGAGACCCAGTACTTC
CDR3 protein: CASSQEARQTFPQETQYF

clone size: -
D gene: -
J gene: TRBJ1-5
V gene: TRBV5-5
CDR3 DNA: TGTGCCAGCAGCCTAGATACAGGGAATCAGCCCCAGCATTTT
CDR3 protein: CASSLDTGNQPQHF

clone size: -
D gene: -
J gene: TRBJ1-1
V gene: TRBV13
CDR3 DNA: TGTGCCAGCAGCCCTCAAACAGGGTGTGTGGAGGCTTTCTTT
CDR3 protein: CASSPQTGCVEAFF

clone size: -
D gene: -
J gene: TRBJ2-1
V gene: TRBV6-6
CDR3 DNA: TGTGCCAGCAGAGGGGGCAATGAGCAGTTCTTC
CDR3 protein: CASRGGNEQFF

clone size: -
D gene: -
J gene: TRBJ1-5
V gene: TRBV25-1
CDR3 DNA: TGTGCCAGCAGTGAGTCTGGGGGGATCAATCAGCCCCAGCATTTT
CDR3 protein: CASSESGGINQPQHF

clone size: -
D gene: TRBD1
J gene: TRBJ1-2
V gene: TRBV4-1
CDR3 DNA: TGCGCCAGCAGCCAAGGACAGGGGACCTTTTCGCGCTATGGCTACACCTTC
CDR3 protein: CASSQGQGTFSRYGYTF

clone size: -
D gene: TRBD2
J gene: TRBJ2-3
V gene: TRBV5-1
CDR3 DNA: TGCGCCAGCAGCTTGGCCGGACTAGCTTACCGGTATTTT
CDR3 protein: CASSLAGLAYRYF

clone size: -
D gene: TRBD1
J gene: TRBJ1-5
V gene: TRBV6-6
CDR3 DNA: TGTGCCAGCAGATCGCAGGGGGCACAGCCCCAGCATTTT
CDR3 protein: CASRSQGAQPQHF

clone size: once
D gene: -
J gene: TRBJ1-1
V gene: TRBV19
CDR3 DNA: TGTGCCAGTAATCACGTGGGGACTATACTTTACACTGAAGCTTTCTTT
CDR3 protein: CASNHVGTILYTEAFF

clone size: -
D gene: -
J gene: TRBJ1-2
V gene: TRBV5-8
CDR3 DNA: TGTGCCAGCAGCTTGTTCCAGAAGTATGGCTACACCTTC
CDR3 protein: CASSLFQKYGYTF

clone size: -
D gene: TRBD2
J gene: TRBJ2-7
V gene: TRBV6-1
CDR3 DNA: TGTGCCAGCGGACGGGGGGACCACGAGCAGTACTTC
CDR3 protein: CASGRGDHEQYF

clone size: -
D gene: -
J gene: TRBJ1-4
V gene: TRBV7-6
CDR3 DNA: TGTGCCAGCAGCTTAGTTCCAAGCCCTAATGAAAAACTGTTTTTT
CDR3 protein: CASSLVPSPNEKLFF

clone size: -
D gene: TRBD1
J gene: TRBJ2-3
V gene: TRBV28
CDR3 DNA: TGTGCCAGCAGTTTATCCTATGCCGGGACAGGGATTACCACAGATACGCAGTATTTT
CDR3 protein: CASSLSYAGTGITTDTQYF

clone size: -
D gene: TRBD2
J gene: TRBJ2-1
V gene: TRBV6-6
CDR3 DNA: TGTGCCAGCAGTTATGCCGGACTAGCGGGGAATGAGCAGTTCTTC
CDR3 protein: CASSYAGLAGNEQFF

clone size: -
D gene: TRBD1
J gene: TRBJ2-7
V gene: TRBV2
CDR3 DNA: TGTGCCACTGAGGGACAGGGGGTGGGGCAGCAGTACTTC
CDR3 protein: CATEGQGVGQQYF

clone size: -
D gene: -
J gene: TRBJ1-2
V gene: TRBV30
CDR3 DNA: TGTGCCTGGAGCCTTGCGGTCAGGGCCCATGGCTACACCTTC
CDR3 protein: CAWSLAVRAHGYTF

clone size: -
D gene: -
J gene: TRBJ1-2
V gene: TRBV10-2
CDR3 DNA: TGCGCCAGCAGTGACCCGACAGGCTCCTATGGCTACACCTTC
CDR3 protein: CASSDPTGSYGYTF

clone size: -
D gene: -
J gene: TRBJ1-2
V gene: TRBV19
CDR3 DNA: TGTGCCAGTAGACCCGGAGGAGCTGGCGAACCATATGGCTACACCTTC
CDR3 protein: CASRPGGAGEPYGYTF

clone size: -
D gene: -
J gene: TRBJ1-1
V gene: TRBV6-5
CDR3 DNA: TGTGCCAGCAGTTACTCCGGGGGGTTGAACACTGAAGCTTTCTTT
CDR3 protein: CASSYSGGLNTEAFF

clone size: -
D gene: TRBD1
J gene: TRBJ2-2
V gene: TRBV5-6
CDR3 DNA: TGTGCCAGCATCGGGACAGGGTACACCGGGGAGCTGTTTTTT
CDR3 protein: CASIGTGYTGELFF

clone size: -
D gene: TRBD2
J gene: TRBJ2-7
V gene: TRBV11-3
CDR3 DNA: TGTGCCAGCAGCTTGCGGGGGGGCGAGGGAACCTACGAGCAGTACTTC
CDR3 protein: CASSLRGGEGTYEQYF

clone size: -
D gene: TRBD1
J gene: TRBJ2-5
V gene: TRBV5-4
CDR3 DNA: TGTGCCAGCAGCCCGGGACAGGGCAGAGAGATCCAGTACTTC
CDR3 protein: CASSPGQGREIQYF

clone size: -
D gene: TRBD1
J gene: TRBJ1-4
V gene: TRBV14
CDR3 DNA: TGTGCCAGCAGCCCTAAGGGGGCCGGCACTAATGAAAAACTGTTTTTT
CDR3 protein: CASSPKGAGTNEKLFF

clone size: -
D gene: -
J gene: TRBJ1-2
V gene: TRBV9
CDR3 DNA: TGTGCCAGCAGCACCTGGAGTGGTGGCTACACCTTC
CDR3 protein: CASSTWSGGYTF

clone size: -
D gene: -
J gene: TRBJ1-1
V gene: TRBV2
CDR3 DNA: TGTGCCAGCAGTGATGGTGGGATTCTCAGGGGCTTTTCCACTGAAGCTTTCTTT
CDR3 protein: CASSDGGILRGFSTEAFF

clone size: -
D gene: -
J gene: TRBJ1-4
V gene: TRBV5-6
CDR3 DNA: TGTGCCAGCAGTTCCCAGGCCCGGGGATCTGAAAAACTGTTTTTT
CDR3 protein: CASSSQARGSEKLFF

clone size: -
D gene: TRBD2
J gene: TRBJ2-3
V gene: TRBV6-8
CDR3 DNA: TGTGCCAGCAGTTACTCGAGGTTCCTGGGACTAGCGGGCGATTGCACAGATACGCAGTATTTT
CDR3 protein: CASSYSRFLGLAGDCTDTQYF

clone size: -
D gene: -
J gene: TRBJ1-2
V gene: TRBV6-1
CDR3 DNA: TGTGCCATGGGGCCGGCTGCGAACTATGGCTACACCTTC
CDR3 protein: CAMGPAANYGYTF

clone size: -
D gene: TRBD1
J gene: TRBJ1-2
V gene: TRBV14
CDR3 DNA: TGTGCCAGCAGCCACCAGGGGGCAAACGTCAACTATGGCTACACCTTC
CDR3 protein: CASSHQGANVNYGYTF

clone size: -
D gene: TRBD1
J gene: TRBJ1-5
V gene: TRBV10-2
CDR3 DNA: TGCGCCAGCGGTCGGGACAGGGTGGATTTACTGGGGAATCAGCCCCAGCATTTT
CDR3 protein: CASGRDRVDLLGNQPQHF

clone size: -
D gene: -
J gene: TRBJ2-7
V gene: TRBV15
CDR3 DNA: TGTGCCACCGGCAAGCGGTTGGCGGGTAGACTCTCCTACGAGCAGTACTTC
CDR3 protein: CATGKRLAGRLSYEQYF

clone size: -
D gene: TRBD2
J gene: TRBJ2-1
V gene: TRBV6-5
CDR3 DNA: TGTGCCAGCAGCTCTCGCACGGCGGGGGACAATGAGCAGTTCTTC
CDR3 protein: CASSSRTAGDNEQFF

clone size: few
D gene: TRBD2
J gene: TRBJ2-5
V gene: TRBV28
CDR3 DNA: TGTGCCAGCAGTTTTCGTGGACTAGCGGGGGACTATCAAGAGACCCAGTACTTC
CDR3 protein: CASSFRGLAGDYQETQYF

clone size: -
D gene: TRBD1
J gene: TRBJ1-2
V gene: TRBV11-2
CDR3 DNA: TGTGCCAGCAGGGGGAGACAGGGGGCGCGAGGTGGCTACACCTTC
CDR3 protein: CASRGRQGARGGYTF

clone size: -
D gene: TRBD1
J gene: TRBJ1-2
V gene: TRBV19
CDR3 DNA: TGTGCCAGTAGTACCGACCGACAGGGCATCGTCTATGGCTACACCTTC
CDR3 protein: CASSTDRQGIVYGYTF

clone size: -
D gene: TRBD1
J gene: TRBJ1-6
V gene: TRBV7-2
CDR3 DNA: TGTGCCAGCAGCTTAGGAAATCGTAGGGGGCGGAATTCACCCCTCCACTTT
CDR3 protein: CASSLGNRRGRNSPLHF

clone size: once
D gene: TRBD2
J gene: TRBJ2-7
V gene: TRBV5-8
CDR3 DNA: TGTGCCAGCAGCCCGCGCAGGGGCGGGGGGTCCTACGAGCAGTACTTC
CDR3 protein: CASSPRRGGGSYEQYF

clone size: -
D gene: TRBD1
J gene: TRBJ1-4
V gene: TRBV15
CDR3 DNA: TGTGCCACCAGCAGAGATAGATGGACAGGGACTAATCATGAAAAACTGTTTTTT
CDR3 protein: CATSRDRWTGTNHEKLFF

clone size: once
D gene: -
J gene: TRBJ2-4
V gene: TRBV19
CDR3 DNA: TGTGCCAGTAGTCCTCGTACAGGGCGAGCCAAAAACATTCAGTACTTC
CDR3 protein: CASSPRTGRAKNIQYF